The clone carrying this T cell receptor beta chain was counted a single time. These data are taken from a study of blood T cell repertoires in COVID-19. About the research overall: Sample material is recorded as cDNA or gDNA derived from T cells, B-cell-depleted T cells, or PBMCs.

Assay: immunoSEQ multiplex PCR; the TCRdb copy retains only in-frame clones and omits some. The sample includes some 210,000 clones, 89% of them seen just once. This receptor was identified in a man aged 55 to 70 who had recovered from COVID-19. Sequences were obtained from peripheral blood.

The CDR3 DNA reads as TGTGCCAGCAGCTTAAGGGACACCATCTATGGCTACACCTTC. Protein product: CASSLRDTIYGYTF. This rearrangement joins TRBV11-2 to TRBJ1-2; D possibly corresponds to TRBD1 (6 bases). V was clipped by 2 bases and J by 4 bases, with 11 bases between them. The CDR3 contains 14 residues. Germline V gene data show CDR1 as SGHAT and CDR2 as FQNNGV.